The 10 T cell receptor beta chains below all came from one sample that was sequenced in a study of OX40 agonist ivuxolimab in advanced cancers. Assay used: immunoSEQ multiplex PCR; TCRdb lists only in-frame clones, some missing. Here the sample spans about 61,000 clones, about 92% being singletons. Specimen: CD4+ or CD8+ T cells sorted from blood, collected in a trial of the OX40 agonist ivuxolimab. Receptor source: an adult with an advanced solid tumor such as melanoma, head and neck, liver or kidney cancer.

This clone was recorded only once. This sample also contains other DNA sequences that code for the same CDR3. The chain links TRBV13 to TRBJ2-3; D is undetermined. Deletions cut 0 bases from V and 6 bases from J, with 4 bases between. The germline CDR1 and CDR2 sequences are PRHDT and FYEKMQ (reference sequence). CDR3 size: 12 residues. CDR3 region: CASSLGSDTQYF. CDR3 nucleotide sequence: TGTGCCAGCAGCTTAGGATCCGATACGCAGTATTTT. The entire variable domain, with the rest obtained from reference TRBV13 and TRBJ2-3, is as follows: AAGVIQSPRHLIKEKRETATLKCYPIPRHDTVYWYQQGPGQDPQFLISFYEKMQSDKGSIPDRFSAQQFSDYHSELNMSSLELGDSALYFCASSLGSDTQYFGPGTRLTVL.

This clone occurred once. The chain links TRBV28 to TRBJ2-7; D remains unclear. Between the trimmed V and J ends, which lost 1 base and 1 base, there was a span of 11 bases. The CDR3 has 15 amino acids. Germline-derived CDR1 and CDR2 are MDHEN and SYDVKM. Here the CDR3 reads CASSLYGEWSYEQYF. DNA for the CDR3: TGTGCCAGCAGTTTATACGGTGAATGGTCCTACGAGCAGTACTTC.

The CDR3 nucleotides read TGTGCCAGCAGTGAACTTGTAAGACTAGCGGGGGGCGAGCAGTACGTC. This gives the protein CASSELVRLAGGEQYV. The genes are TRBV6-1 and TRBJ2-7, with 13 bases that match TRBD2. In germline, CDR1 is MNHNS, CDR2 SASEGT. The length of the CDR3 is 16 residues. V shed 2 bases and J 6 bases; nucleotides not matched to a gene: 7.

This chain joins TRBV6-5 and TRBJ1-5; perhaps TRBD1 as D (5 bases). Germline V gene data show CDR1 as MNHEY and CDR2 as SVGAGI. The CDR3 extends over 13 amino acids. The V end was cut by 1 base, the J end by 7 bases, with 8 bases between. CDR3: CASSYLSGQPQHF. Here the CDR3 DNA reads TGTGCCAGCAGTTACTTGTCAGGGCAGCCCCAGCATTTT.

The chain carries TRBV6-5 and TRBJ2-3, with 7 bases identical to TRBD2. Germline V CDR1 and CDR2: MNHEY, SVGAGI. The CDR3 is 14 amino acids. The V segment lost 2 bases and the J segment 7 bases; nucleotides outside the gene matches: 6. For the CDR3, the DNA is TGTGCCAGCAGTTACGCGGGAGAAGTGAATACGCAGTATTTT. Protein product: CASSYAGEVNTQYF.

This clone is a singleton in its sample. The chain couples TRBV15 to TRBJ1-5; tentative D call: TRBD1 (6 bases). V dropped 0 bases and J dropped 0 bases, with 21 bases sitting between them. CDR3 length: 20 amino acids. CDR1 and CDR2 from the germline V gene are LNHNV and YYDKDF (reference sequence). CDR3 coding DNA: TGTGCCACCAGCAGAGAGAGGAGATCCGGGACAAGATATAGCAATCAGCCCCAGCATTTT. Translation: CATSRERRSGTRYSNQPQHF.

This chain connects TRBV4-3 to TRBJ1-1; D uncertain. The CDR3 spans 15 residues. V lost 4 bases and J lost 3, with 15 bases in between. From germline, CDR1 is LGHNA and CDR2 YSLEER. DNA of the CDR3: TGCGCCAGCAGCCCCTTCTCTGGGCCCGACACTGAAGCTTTCTTT. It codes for CASSPFSGPDTEAFF.

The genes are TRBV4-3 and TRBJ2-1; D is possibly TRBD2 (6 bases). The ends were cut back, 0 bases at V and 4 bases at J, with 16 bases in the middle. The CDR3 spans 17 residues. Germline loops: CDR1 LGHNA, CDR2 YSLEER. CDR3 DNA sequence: TGCGCCAGCAGCCAAGATCTTTACGGGAGTGAGTACAATGAGCAGTTCTTC. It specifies CASSQDLYGSEYNEQFF.

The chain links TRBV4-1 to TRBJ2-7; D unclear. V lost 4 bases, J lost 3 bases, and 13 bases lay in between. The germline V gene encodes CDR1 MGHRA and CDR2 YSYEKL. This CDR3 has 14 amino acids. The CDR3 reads CASSLIVGDYEQYV. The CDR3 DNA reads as TGCGCCAGCAGCCTCATCGTCGGTGACTACGAGCAGTACGTC.

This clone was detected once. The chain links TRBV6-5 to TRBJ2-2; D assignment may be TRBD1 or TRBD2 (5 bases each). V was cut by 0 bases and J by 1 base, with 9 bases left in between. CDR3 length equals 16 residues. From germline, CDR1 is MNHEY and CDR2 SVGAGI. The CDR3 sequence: CASSYSVGENTGELFF. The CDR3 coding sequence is TGTGCCAGCAGTTACTCGGTGGGGGAGAACACCGGGGAGCTGTTTTTT.